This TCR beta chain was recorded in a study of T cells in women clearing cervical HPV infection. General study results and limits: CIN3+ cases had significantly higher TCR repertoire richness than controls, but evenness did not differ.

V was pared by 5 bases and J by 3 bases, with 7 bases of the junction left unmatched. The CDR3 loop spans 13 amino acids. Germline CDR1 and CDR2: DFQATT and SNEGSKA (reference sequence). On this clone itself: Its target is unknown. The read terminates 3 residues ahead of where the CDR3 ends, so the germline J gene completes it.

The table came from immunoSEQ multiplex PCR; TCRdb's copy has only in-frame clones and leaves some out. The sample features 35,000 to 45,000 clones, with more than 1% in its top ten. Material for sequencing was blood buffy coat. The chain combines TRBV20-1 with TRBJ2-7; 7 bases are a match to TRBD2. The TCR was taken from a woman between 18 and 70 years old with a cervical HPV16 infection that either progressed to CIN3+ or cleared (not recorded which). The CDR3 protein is CSALAALSYEQYF. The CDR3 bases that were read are TGCAGTGCTCTAGCGGCTCTAAGCTACGAG.